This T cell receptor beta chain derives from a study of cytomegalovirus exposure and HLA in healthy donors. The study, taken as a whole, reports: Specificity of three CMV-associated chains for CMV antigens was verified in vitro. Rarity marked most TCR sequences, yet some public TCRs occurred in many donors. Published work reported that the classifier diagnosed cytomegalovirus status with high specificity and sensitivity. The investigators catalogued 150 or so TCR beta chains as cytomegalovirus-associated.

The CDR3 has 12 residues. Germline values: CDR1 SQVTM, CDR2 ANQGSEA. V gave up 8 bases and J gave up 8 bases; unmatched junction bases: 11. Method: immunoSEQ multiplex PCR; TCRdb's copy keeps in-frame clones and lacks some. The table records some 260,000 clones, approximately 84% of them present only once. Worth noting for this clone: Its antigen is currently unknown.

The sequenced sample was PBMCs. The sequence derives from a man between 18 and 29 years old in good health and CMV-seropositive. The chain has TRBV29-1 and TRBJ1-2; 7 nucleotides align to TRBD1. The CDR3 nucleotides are TGCAGCTCACCCACAGGGGATGAAGGCTACACCTTC. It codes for CSSPTGDEGYTF. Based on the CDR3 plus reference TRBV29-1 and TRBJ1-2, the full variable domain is SAVISQKPSRDICQRGTSLTIQCQVDSQVTMMFWYRQQPGQSLTLIATANQGSEATYESGFVIDKFPISRPNLTFSTLTVSNMSPEDSSIYLCSSPTGDEGYTFGSGTRLTVV.